A single sample gave rise to the 17 T cell receptor beta chains below, sequenced in a study of blood T cell repertoires in COVID-19 (dated by TCRdb to about 2020). The library was made by the immunoSEQ multiplex PCR assay. TCRdb provides this immuneACCESS table in a form limited to in-frame rearrangements. Some clones are lacking; in checked studies, under half of them reflect an unresolved V gene, and why the rest are absent is not known. The sample table contains some 260,000 clones; only one count was recorded for roughly 88% of them. 10% of the sample is in the top ten clones. Material for sequencing was peripheral blood. The receptor source for this set is a woman between 65 and 79 years old with COVID-19, enrolled during active disease.

V and J are TRBV29-1 and TRBJ1-4, with D maybe TRBD1 (6 bases). Germline V gene sequence: CDR1 SQVTM, CDR2 ANQGSEA. The CDR3 spans 15 residues. The V end was cut by 4 bases, the J end by 8 bases, with 20 bases between. The CDR3 loop reads CSVGQTQGWGEKLFF. The DNA for the CDR3 is TGCAGCGTTGGCCAAACCCAGGGGTGGGGCGAAAAACTGTTTTTT.

The rearrangement joins TRBV19 to TRBJ2-1, with 10 bases fitting TRBD2. V shed 6 bases, J shed 4 bases, and the junction held 12 bases outside the gene matches. The CDR3 sequence is 17 residues long. The germline gives CDR1 LNHDA, CDR2 SQIVND (reference sequence). The CDR3 is CASSRTSGDPPYNEQFF. In DNA form, the CDR3 reads TGTGCCAGTAGCAGGACTAGCGGAGACCCTCCGTACAATGAGCAGTTCTTC.

The V and J genes are TRBV7-2 and TRBJ1-4, with D tentatively TRBD1 (6 bases). From germline, CDR1 is SGHTA and CDR2 FQGNSA. The V and J ends lost 5 bases and 10 bases respectively, with 20 bases between them. The length of the CDR3 is 15 residues. This chain's CDR3 is CASSLHPGQPAKLFF. The CDR3 nucleotides read TGTGCCAGCAGCCTACACCCGGGACAACCGGCAAAACTGTTTTTT.

The chain is built from TRBV11-2 and TRBJ1-6; tentative D call: TRBD1 (6 bases). V lost 2 bases and J 8 bases, leaving 10 bases between the germline ends. The CDR3 has 14 amino acids. Germline V lookup: CDR1 SGHAT, CDR2 FQNNGV. This CDR3 reads CASSLITGYSPLHF. CDR3 nucleotides: TGTGCCAGCAGCTTAATTACAGGGTATTCACCCCTCCACTTT.

The gene calls are TRBV27 and TRBJ2-3, with 7 positions matching TRBD2. CDR1 is MNHEY, CDR2 SMNVEV, per germline (reference sequence). The CDR3 is made up of 15 amino acids. V was pared by 3 bases and J by 0 bases, with 3 bases of the junction left unmatched. CDR3 region: CASSFLADSTDTQYF. The CDR3 DNA reads TGTGCCAGCAGTTTCCTAGCGGATAGCACAGATACGCAGTATTTT.

This chain links TRBV19 with TRBJ1-5; the match to TRBD1 covers 12 bases. From germline, CDR1 is LNHDA and CDR2 SQIVND (reference sequence). The V and J ends lost 4 bases and 4 bases, in that order; junction bases with no gene match: 2. The CDR3 has 15 amino acids. The CDR3 region is CASSKGQGANQPQHF. The CDR3 DNA sequence: TGTGCCAGTAGTAAGGGACAGGGGGCGAATCAGCCCCAGCATTTT.

The genes are TRBV30 and TRBJ2-4; possibly TRBD2 for D (7 bases). Germline CDR1 and CDR2: GTSNPN and SVGIG (reference sequence). Deletions cut 0 bases from V and 2 bases from J, with 14 bases between. CDR3 length: 16 residues. CDR3 in amino acids: CAWSVRGRGTKNIQYF. The DNA of the CDR3 is TGTGCCTGGAGTGTCCGGGGGCGGGGGACCAAAAACATTCAGTACTTC.

This chain uses TRBV28 with TRBJ1-1; possibly TRBD1 for D (5 bases). The CDR3 runs 14 residues. V was cut by 5 bases and J by 4 bases, with 14 bases left in between. Germline V gene lookup returns CDR1 MDHEN and CDR2 SYDVKM. The CDR3 region is CASSRPRVFTEAFF. The CDR3 coding sequence is TGTGCCAGCAGTCGACCCAGGGTGTTCACTGAAGCTTTCTTT.

In this sample, this clone turned up a few times. J is TRBJ2-7 and V is TRBV3-1 (or the pseudogene TRBV3-2), with D possibly being TRBD1 (5 bases). CDR1 is LGHDT, CDR2 YNNKEL, per germline (reference sequence). The V gene lost 1 base and the J gene lost 2 bases, with 12 bases spanning the gap. This CDR3 region has 15 residues. The CDR3 reads CASSQGPGLTYEQYF. In nucleotides, the CDR3 is TGTGCCAGCAGCCAAGGGCCAGGGCTAACCTACGAGCAGTACTTC.

This sequence joins TRBV9 and TRBJ1-2; 8 bases agree with TRBD1. After removal of 3 bases from V and 8 bases from J, the junction contained 15 bases not matched to a gene. This CDR3 spans 16 amino acids. The germline V gene has CDR1 SGDLS and CDR2 YYNGEE. In nucleotides, the CDR3 is TGTGCCAGCAGCGGGGGACAGGCCATTCCTCGACGGGGCTACACCTTC. This codes for CASSGGQAIPRRGYTF. Full variable domain (remainder filled in from reference TRBV9 and TRBJ1-2): DSGVTQTPKHLITATGQRVTLRCSPRSGDLSVYWYQQSLDQGLQFLIQYYNGEERAKGNILERFSAQQFPDLHSELNLSSLELGDSALYFCASSGGQAIPRRGYTFGSGTRLTVV.

V gene TRBV5-1 combines with J gene TRBJ2-7; 8 bases align to TRBD2. Trimming cost V 1 base and J 7 bases; bases outside gene matches: 16. The CDR3 has 17 residues. Germline loops: CDR1 SGHRS, CDR2 YFSETQ. DNA of the CDR3: TGCGCCAGCAGCTTGTCCATTAGCGGGACCGTCGGTTGGGAGCAGTACTTC. It encodes CASSLSISGTVGWEQYF.

The rearrangement links TRBV28 to TRBJ1-1; possibly TRBD1 for D (6 bases). CDR1 and CDR2 (germline): MDHEN, SYDVKM. There are 15 residues in the CDR3. The ends were cut back, 2 bases at V and 6 bases at J, with 16 bases in the middle. CDR3 residues: CASSLPQGLSAEAFF. CDR3 nucleotides: TGTGCCAGCAGTTTACCCCAGGGGTTAAGCGCTGAAGCTTTCTTT.

V usage is TRBV15 and J usage is TRBJ2-7, with a weak D call TRBD1 (7 bases). The length of the CDR3 is 15 residues. Germline lookup yields CDR1 LNHNV and CDR2 YYDKDF (reference sequence). The V end was cut by 0 bases, the J end by 2 bases, with 11 bases between. This chain's CDR3 is CATSRDSRGAYEQYF. The CDR3 DNA is TGTGCCACCAGCAGAGATAGCAGGGGGGCCTACGAGCAGTACTTC.

The V call is TRBV18, the J call TRBJ1-1; no clear D gene. Germline CDR1 KGHSH, CDR2 LQKENI. Trimming stripped 3 bases from V and 3 bases from J, with 8 bases between. The CDR3 runs to 13 residues. The CDR3 DNA reads as TGTGCCAGCTCACCTCTTAGTGACACTGAAGCTTTCTTT. This encodes CASSPLSDTEAFF.

The chain combines TRBV5-1 with TRBJ2-3; unclear D gene. The CDR3 spans 15 residues. Trimming removed 0 bases from V and 3 bases from J, with 11 bases in between. The germline gives CDR1 SGHRS, CDR2 YFSETQ. The CDR3: CASSLERPGTDTQYF. Here the CDR3 DNA reads TGCGCCAGCAGCTTGGAGCGTCCTGGAACAGATACGCAGTATTTT. The variable domain in full, completed from reference TRBV5-1 and TRBJ2-3, reads KAGVTQTPRYLIKTRGQQVTLSCSPISGHRSVSWYQQTPGQGLQFLFEYFSETQRNKGNFPGRFSGRQFSNSRSEMNVSTLELGDSALYLCASSLERPGTDTQYFGPGTRLTVL.

This chain joins TRBV6-1 and TRBJ2-5; TRBD2 aligns across 7 bases. This CDR3 has 14 amino acids. V trimming: 3 bases; J trimming: 4 bases; junction bases outside the gene matches: 5. Germline CDR1 and CDR2: MNHNS and SASEGT. CDR3 region: CASSEGGGRETQYF. The CDR3 DNA sequence: TGTGCCAGCAGTGAGGGGGGGGGTCGAGAGACCCAGTACTTC.

V gene TRBV24-1 combines with J gene TRBJ2-7; TRBD1 aligns across 10 bases. CDR3 length equals 13 residues. Trimming removed 4 bases from V and 11 bases from J; junction bases left unmatched: 7. Germline V lookup: CDR1 KGHDR, CDR2 SFDVKD. The chain's CDR3 is CATSEKGTGVEYF. CDR3 in DNA: TGTGCCACCAGTGAGAAAGGGACAGGGGTAGAGTACTTC.